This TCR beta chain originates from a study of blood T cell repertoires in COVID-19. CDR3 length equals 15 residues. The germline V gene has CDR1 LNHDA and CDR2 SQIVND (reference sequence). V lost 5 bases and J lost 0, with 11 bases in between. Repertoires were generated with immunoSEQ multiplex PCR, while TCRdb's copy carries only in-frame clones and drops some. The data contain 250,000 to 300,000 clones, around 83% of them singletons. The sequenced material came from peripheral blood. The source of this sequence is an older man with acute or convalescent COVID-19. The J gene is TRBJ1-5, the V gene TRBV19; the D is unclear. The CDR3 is CASSAPNYSNQPQHF. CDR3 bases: TGTGCCAGTAGTGCCCCTAACTATAGCAATCAGCCCCAGCATTTT.